The 25 T cell receptor beta chains below all came from one sample that was sequenced in a study of molecular identifiers for immune sequencing clone quantification. TCRdb itself ran the PCR reads through MiXCR, one entry per CDR3 protein. The sample consists of 490,000 or so distinct CDR3 sequences, around 23% of them appearing once. Sample: naive CD8+ T cells from blood, with Jurkat cell RNA spiked in. Subset specified: FACS-sorted CD8+CD4-CCR7+CD45RA+ naive T cells. Source of these receptors: a human donor in good health. Some libraries in this study had Jurkat cell RNA spiked in.

This clonotype was observed many times. The V and J genes are TRBV7-2 and TRBJ1-1; TRBD1 is a possible D gene (6 bases). CDR3 length: 15 amino acids. V lost 5 bases and J lost 3, with 16 bases in between. Germline CDR1 and CDR2: SGHTA and FQGNSA. The chain's CDR3 is CASSLDSAEYTEAFF. Written as DNA, the CDR3 is TGTGCCAGCAGCCTGGACAGCGCTGAGTACACTGAAGCTTTCTTT.

The chain couples TRBV7-9 to TRBJ2-7; 11 nucleotides match TRBD1. CDR3 length: 13 residues. The V and J ends lost 7 bases and 7 bases, in that order; junction bases with no gene match: 6. Germline loops: CDR1 SEHNR, CDR2 FQNEAQ (reference sequence). The CDR3 DNA sequence: TGTGCCAGCATTGGACAGGGGGCTATTGAGCAGTACTTC. It translates to CASIGQGAIEQYF.

This clonotype was observed a handful of times. The V and J genes are TRBV19 and TRBJ2-7; 7 nucleotides agree with TRBD1. Looked up from germline, CDR1 is LNHDA and CDR2 is SQIVND (reference sequence). V shed 6 bases, J shed 3 bases, and the junction held 11 bases outside the gene matches. This CDR3 has 15 residues. The CDR3 is CASSPGTDVNYEQYF. The CDR3 nucleotides read TGTGCCAGTAGCCCCGGGACAGATGTTAACTACGAGCAGTACTTC.

About this clonotype itself: Being one base from a much bigger clone, this may be a read error. The rearrangement uses TRBV3-1 and TRBJ1-5, with D unresolved. Germline CDR1 LGHDT, CDR2 YNNKEL (reference sequence). CDR3 length: 18 residues. The CDR3, as DNA: TGTACCAGCAGCCAAGATCGCCCAGATGGGTATAGCAATCAGCCCCAGCATTTT. Residues: CTSSQDRPDGYSNQPQHF.

A word on this clonotype: This could be a read error, since a much larger clone is one nucleotide away. The V call is TRBV29-1, the J call TRBJ1-1; no clear D gene. The CDR3 length is 9 residues. Trimming took off 6 bases at V and 11 bases at J, with 10 bases between the two ends. Germline assignment: CDR1 SQVTM and CDR2 ANQGSEA. Written as DNA, the CDR3 is TGCAGCGTGGGTTCTTGTGCTTTCTTT. This codes for CSVGSCAFF.

This clonotype was picked up a small number of times. The rearrangement uses TRBV7-6 and TRBJ1-1; the D is unclear. CDR1 and CDR2 (germline): SGHVS, FNYEAQ. The CDR3 is made up of 14 amino acids. The V and J ends lost 2 bases and 4 bases respectively, with 11 bases between them. The CDR3 DNA sequence: TGTGCCAGCAGCTTAAGGATTGGGCCCACTGAAGCTTTCTTT. This translates into CASSLRIGPTEAFF.

The chain uses TRBV7-6 and TRBJ2-3; 11 bases line up with TRBD2. Germline V gives CDR1 SGHVS, CDR2 FNYEAQ. This CDR3 is 15 amino acids long. With 5 bases clipped from V and 4 bases from J, the junction kept 5 bases outside the gene matches. Here the CDR3 DNA reads TGTGCCAGCAGCCCACTAGCGGGGGAGGCAGATACGCAGTATTTT. Translation: CASSPLAGEADTQYF.

The rearrangement links TRBV6-4 to TRBJ2-5; 9 bases are shared with TRBD2. The CDR3 sequence is 17 residues long. Germline assignment: CDR1 MRHNA and CDR2 SNTAGT. The J segment lost 1 base and the V segment lost 4 bases, leaving 10 bases of the junction unmatched. The DNA for the CDR3 is TGTGCCAGCAGTGGATCTAGAGCGGGAGGATCCCAAGAGACCCAGTACTTC. This translates into CASSGSRAGGSQETQYF.

This clonotype came up many times. The V and J genes are TRBV20-1 and TRBJ2-7, with 10 bases lining up with TRBD2. Germline assignment: CDR1 DFQATT and CDR2 SNEGSKA (reference sequence). The V segment lost 4 bases and the J segment 3 bases; nucleotides outside the gene matches: 3. This CDR3 is built from 13 residues. This CDR3 reads CSATGTSDYEQYF. The CDR3 region has the DNA TGCAGTGCTACCGGGACTAGCGACTACGAGCAGTACTTC.

Ten or more counts support this clonotype. The chain has TRBV9 and TRBJ2-7; 10 bases map to TRBD2. The CDR3 runs 15 residues. The trim removed 4 bases at V and 4 bases at J, leaving 8 bases unmatched. CDR1 is SGDLS and CDR2 is YYNGEE in the germline V gene. The chain's CDR3 is CASSPLAGEQYEQYF. In nucleotides, the CDR3 is TGTGCCAGCAGCCCCCTAGCGGGAGAACAGTACGAGCAGTACTTC.

With regard to this clonotype: A much larger clone differs by one base, so this may be a read error. The chain recombines TRBV4-1 with TRBJ2-3; D call uncertain. Trimming pared 4 bases from V and 1 base from J, leaving 12 bases between. Germline V gives CDR1 MGHRA, CDR2 YSYEKL. The CDR3 runs to 15 residues. The CDR3 DNA reads as TGCGCCAGCAGCCCCTCCCGTGGGGGCACAGATACGCAGTATTTT. Its protein is CASSPSRGGTDTQYF.

This clonotype was detected once. Just one base apart from a much larger clone, this may be a read error. The chain has TRBV29-1 and TRBJ1-1; TRBD1 is a possible D gene (6 bases). V was clipped by 5 bases and J by 4 bases, with 14 bases between them. Germline lookup yields CDR1 SQVTM and CDR2 ANQGSEA. This CDR3 is 13 amino acids long. The DNA for the CDR3 is TGCAGCGTTCCCCACAGGGAGCTCACTGAAGCTTTCTTT. Translation gives CSVPHRELTEAFF.

This chain joins TRBV7-9 and TRBJ1-1; D unclear. V lost 2 bases, J lost 4 bases, and 14 bases lay in between. Germline lookup yields CDR1 SEHNR and CDR2 FQNEAQ (reference sequence). The CDR3 is 15 amino acids. The CDR3 bases are TGTGCCAGCAGCTTAACGACGGCCCCGGGCACTGAAGCTTTCTTT. As protein: CASSLTTAPGTEAFF.

V gene TRBV6-5 combines with J gene TRBJ1-1; D is perhaps TRBD1 (6 bases). The V end was cut by 8 bases, the J end by 6 bases, with 16 bases between. Germline-derived CDR1 and CDR2 are MNHEY and SVGAGI. There are 13 residues in the CDR3. The CDR3 reads CASRLGGAAEAFF. The CDR3 DNA is TGTGCCAGCCGCCTGGGGGGGGCTGCTGAAGCTTTCTTT.

In this sample, this clonotype turned up a few times. The rearrangement uses TRBV14 and TRBJ1-2, with TRBD1 as a possible D gene (6 bases). Germline V gene lookup returns CDR1 SGHDN and CDR2 FVKESK. This CDR3 has 13 amino acids. V gave up 5 bases and J gave up 5 bases, with 12 bases separating them. The CDR3 reads CASSFGQFYGYTF. CDR3 DNA: TGTGCCAGCAGCTTCGGACAGTTTTATGGCTACACCTTC.

The chain links TRBV3-1 to TRBJ2-3; weak D call: TRBD1 (6 bases). The V end lost 0 bases, the J end lost 5 bases, and 18 bases lay between the germline ends. The CDR3 is 17 residues long. CDR1 and CDR2 from the germline V gene are LGHDT and YNNKEL (reference sequence). CDR3 sequence: CASSQDRSRAGEDTQYF. CDR3 nucleotide sequence: TGTGCCAGCAGCCAAGATCGGTCAAGGGCAGGGGAAGATACGCAGTATTTT.

The chain recombines TRBV27 with TRBJ1-1; 9 bases fit TRBD1. CDR3 length: 14 amino acids. The junction had 7 bases not matched to a gene; V was cut back by 5 bases and J by 6 bases. Germline assignment: CDR1 MNHEY and CDR2 SMNVEV (reference sequence). The CDR3 spells CASSTRTGEAEAFF. The CDR3, as DNA: TGTGCCAGCAGTACCCGGACAGGGGAGGCTGAAGCTTTCTTT.

On this clonotype itself: The CDR3 does not close with the conserved phenylalanine or tryptophan, likely indicating a read error. The chain uses TRBV30 and TRBJ2-1; no clear D. V dropped 2 bases and J dropped 2 bases, with 13 bases sitting between them. The CDR3 is 15 residues long. The germline V gene has CDR1 GTSNPN and CDR2 SVGIG (reference sequence). CDR3 nucleotides: TGTGCCTGGAGTACGTTCGAGGCTCCCTACAATGAGCAGTTCTCC. This sequence encodes CAWSTFEAPYNEQFS.

This clonotype was detected only a few times. The chain uses TRBV6-5 and TRBJ2-7; D not certain. The V and J ends lost 2 bases and 3 bases respectively, with 8 bases between them. The germline V gene encodes CDR1 MNHEY and CDR2 SVGAGI. This CDR3 spans 13 amino acids. The CDR3 region has the DNA TGTGCCAGCAGTTACGAGAAGGACTACGAGCAGTACTTC. Translation gives CASSYEKDYEQYF.

This clonotype has a handful of counts. The genes are TRBV27 and TRBJ2-5; TRBD1 might be the D (5 bases). Per the germline V gene, CDR1 is MNHEY and CDR2 is SMNVEV (reference sequence). V dropped 2 bases and J dropped 0 bases, with 7 bases sitting between them. This CDR3 has 14 residues. The CDR3 nucleotides read TGTGCCAGCAGTTTACTGACAGACCAAGAGACCCAGTACTTC. Its protein is CASSLLTDQETQYF.

Concerning this clonotype: This may arise from a read error, as a much more abundant clone is one base away. The conserved closing phenylalanine or tryptophan is absent in this CDR3, likely reflecting a read error. The CDR3 here is CASSLNPTNYGYTL. CDR3 bases: TGTGCCAGCAGCTTAAACCCAACTAACTATGGCTACACCCTC. The chain is built from TRBV7-9 and TRBJ1-2; D is ambiguous. Germline V gene lookup returns CDR1 SEHNR and CDR2 FQNEAQ (reference sequence). The CDR3 runs 14 residues. V lost 2 bases to trimming and J lost 0 bases, with 7 bases between them.

This clonotype came up a few times. V is TRBV6-2 or TRBV6-3 and J is TRBJ1-5; TRBD1 matches at 10 bases. Germline trimming cut 6 bases from V and 3 bases from J; bases unmatched to any gene: 5. This CDR3 has 15 amino acids. Germline V gene data show CDR1 as MNHEY and CDR2 as SVGEGT. Here the CDR3 DNA reads TGTGCCAGCAGAGGACAGGGGGATCCCAATCAGCCCCAGCATTTT. Translated: CASRGQGDPNQPQHF.

This rearrangement joins TRBV27 to TRBJ2-7; 7 bases match TRBD1. V was pared by 5 bases and J by 2 bases, with 9 bases of the junction left unmatched. In germline, CDR1 is MNHEY, CDR2 SMNVEV (reference sequence). The CDR3 is 15 amino acids. The CDR3 DNA reads TGTGCCAGCAGTCTGACAGGGTTATTCCCCTACGAGCAGTACTTC. As protein: CASSLTGLFPYEQYF.

The V and J genes are TRBV20-1 and TRBJ2-5, with TRBD1 identical over 7 bases. Per germline, CDR1 DFQATT and CDR2 SNEGSKA (reference sequence). This CDR3 region has 16 residues. V gave up 2 bases and J gave up 4 bases; unmatched junction bases: 13. CDR3 DNA: TGCAGTGCTAGACCGACAGGGACAGTGGGCTTAGAGACCCAGTACTTC. Translated: CSARPTGTVGLETQYF.

A remark on this clonotype: It may be a read error: a sequence one base away is much more abundant. The CDR3 nucleotides are TGTGCCAGCACCCCGGAGACCACAGATACGCAGTATTTT. Protein: CASTPETTDTQYF. V is TRBV12-3 or TRBV12-4 and J is TRBJ2-3, with D unresolved. CDR3 length equals 13 residues. Trimming shortened V by 7 bases and J by 2 bases, and 10 bases separated the two germline ends.